The present T cell receptor (beta chain) was sequenced within a study of blood T cell repertoires in COVID-19. In the study overall: Donors in the United States, Italy and Spain gave samples during acute or convalescent COVID-19. Sample material is recorded as cDNA or gDNA derived from T cells, B-cell-depleted T cells, or PBMCs.

Per the germline V gene, CDR1 is MDHEN and CDR2 is SYDVKM. Trimming stripped 3 bases from V and 6 bases from J, with 18 bases between. The CDR3 length is 15 residues. In the study's own analysis: Amplification of reference gene primers provided the estimated nucleated cell counts. Sequencing was performed with immunoSEQ multiplex PCR; in TCRdb, only in-frame clones are kept and a portion is missing. D and trimming come from the DNA, and the V and J calls and clone size come from that table. The sample holds around 300,000 clones, about nine tenths seen once. Material for sequencing was peripheral blood. The TCR comes from a woman between 25 and 40 years old with active or convalescent COVID-19. The gene calls are TRBV28 and TRBJ2-7; possible D gene TRBD2, 5 bases. The CDR3 nucleotides are TGTGCCAGCAGTTTCAGAAGAGGGCGGTCAATCGAGCAGTACTTC. This encodes CASSFRRGRSIEQYF.